Following are 5 T cell receptor beta chains from one sample sequenced in a study of OX40 agonist ivuxolimab in advanced cancers. The method was immunoSEQ multiplex PCR; TCRdb's version includes in-frame clones alone and lacks a portion of them. The table shows more than 45,000 clones, with over 65% occurring only once. Here the sequenced sample was CD4+ or CD8+ T cells sorted from blood, taken in a trial of the OX40 agonist ivuxolimab. These receptors all come from an adult with an advanced solid tumor such as melanoma, head and neck, liver or kidney cancer.

The chain is built from TRBV5-1 and TRBJ2-1; possible D gene TRBD2, 6 bases. Germline V gene data show CDR1 as SGHRS and CDR2 as YFSETQ. There are 17 residues in the CDR3. V was shortened by 0 bases and J by 2 bases, with 15 bases between the two germline ends. CDR3 amino acids: CASSLGPAGPPYNEQFF. The CDR3 nucleotides are TGCGCCAGCAGCTTGGGTCCTGCGGGACCCCCCTACAATGAGCAGTTCTTC.

The chain recombines TRBV2 with TRBJ2-7; D possibly corresponds to TRBD2 (6 bases). This CDR3 is built from 15 residues. CDR1 SNHLY and CDR2 FYNNEI come from the germline V gene. V was pared by 5 bases and J by 0 bases, with 14 bases between. The CDR3 nucleotides are TGTGCCAGCAGTCCTCGGACTACTAACTCCTACGAGCAGTACTTC. Its translation is CASSPRTTNSYEQYF.

A single count supports this clone. V and J are TRBV7-9 and TRBJ1-2, with a weak D call TRBD1 (5 bases). Germline V gene data show CDR1 as SEHNR and CDR2 as FQNEAQ (reference sequence). The CDR3 has 15 residues. V lost 5 bases to trimming and J lost 0 bases, with 13 bases between them. The CDR3 DNA reads as TGTGCCAGCAGCGGAGTGAGGGGCCCTAACTATGGCTACACCTTC. As protein: CASSGVRGPNYGYTF.

This clone has just one count. V is TRBV5-1 and J is TRBJ1-3, with TRBD1 matching over 7 bases. CDR3 size: 15 residues. The junction had 8 bases not matched to a gene; V was cut back by 3 bases and J by 5 bases. Germline CDR1 is SGHRS and CDR2 is YFSETQ. CDR3 sequence reads: CASSSDRNRRNTIYF. CDR3 nucleotide sequence: TGCGCCAGCAGCTCGGACAGGAATCGCCGAAACACCATATATTTT.

V is TRBV18 and J is TRBJ1-2, with D possibly matching TRBD1 (6 bases). Trimming shortened V by 5 bases and J by 3 bases, and 22 bases separated the two germline ends. From germline, CDR1 is KGHSH and CDR2 LQKENI. The CDR3 consists of 17 residues. The CDR3 DNA is TGTGCCAGCTCAATACAGGGAGAGCGGTGGTTCTACTATGGCTACACCTTC. Protein product: CASSIQGERWFYYGYTF.